These T cell receptor beta chains were read from a single sample in a study of human thymus T cells. Produced via immunoSEQ multiplex PCR; TCRdb's table is partial and in-frame only. The repertoire has under 70,000 clones, 90% to 95% of them found once; the top ten carry almost 6%. Material: blood. The receptors come from a boy under two years old with a congenital heart defect but otherwise immunologically healthy. Both conserved end residues are trimmed from each CDR3. The order of the fields is J gene, V gene, CDR3 protein.

TRBJ1-6,TRBV7-9,ASSLNTGAPSPLH
TRBJ1-2,TRBV4-3,ASSQLGRTGNGNYGYT
TRBJ2-1,TRBV29-1,SVVGGQLGVNEQF
TRBJ1-2,TRBV6-5,ASSYRTGYGYT
TRBJ1-1,TRBV6-1,ASKLGFVNTEAF
TRBJ2-5,TRBV13,ASSLSGGGARETQY
TRBJ1-1,TRBV7-2,ASSLVGRMNTEAF
TRBJ2-3,TRBV11-3,ASSQGLAGATDTQY
TRBJ2-7,TRBV10-2,ASRGQGVYEQY
TRBJ2-1,TRBV7-9,ASSSNVGQGAIEQF
TRBJ2-5,TRBV7-2,ASSLVETQY
TRBJ2-5,TRBV5-4,ASSLRFVGVETQY